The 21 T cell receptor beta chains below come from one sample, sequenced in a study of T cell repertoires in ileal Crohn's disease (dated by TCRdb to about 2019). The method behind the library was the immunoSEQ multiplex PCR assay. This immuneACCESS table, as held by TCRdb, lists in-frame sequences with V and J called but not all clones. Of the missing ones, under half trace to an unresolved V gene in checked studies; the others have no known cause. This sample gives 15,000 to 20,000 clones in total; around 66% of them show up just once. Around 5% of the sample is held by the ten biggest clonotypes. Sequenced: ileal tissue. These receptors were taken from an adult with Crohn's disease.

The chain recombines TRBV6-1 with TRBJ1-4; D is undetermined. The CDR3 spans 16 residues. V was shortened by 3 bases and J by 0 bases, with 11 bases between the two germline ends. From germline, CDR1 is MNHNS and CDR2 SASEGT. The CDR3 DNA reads TGTGCCAGCAGTGAGAACCACGGGACAACTAATGAAAAACTGTTTTTT. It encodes CASSENHGTTNEKLFF.

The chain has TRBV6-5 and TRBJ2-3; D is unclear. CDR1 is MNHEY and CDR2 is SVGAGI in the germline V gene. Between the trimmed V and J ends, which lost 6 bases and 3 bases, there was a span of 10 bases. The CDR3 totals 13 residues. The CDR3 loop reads CASSPERTDTQYF. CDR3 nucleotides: TGTGCCAGCAGCCCGGAGAGAACAGATACGCAGTATTTT.

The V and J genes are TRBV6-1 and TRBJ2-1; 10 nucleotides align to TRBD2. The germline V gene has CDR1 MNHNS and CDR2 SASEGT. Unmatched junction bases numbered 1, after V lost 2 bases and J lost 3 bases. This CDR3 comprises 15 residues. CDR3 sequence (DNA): TGTGCCAGCAGTGAAACTAGCGGGAACTACAATGAGCAGTTCTTC. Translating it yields CASSETSGNYNEQFF.

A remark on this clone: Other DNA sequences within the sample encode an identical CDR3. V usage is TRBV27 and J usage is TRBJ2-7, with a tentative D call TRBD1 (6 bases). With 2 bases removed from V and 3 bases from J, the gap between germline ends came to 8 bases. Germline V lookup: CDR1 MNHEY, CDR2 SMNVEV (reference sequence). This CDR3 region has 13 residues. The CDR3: CASSLGQNYEQYF. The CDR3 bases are TGTGCCAGCAGTTTAGGACAGAACTACGAGCAGTACTTC.

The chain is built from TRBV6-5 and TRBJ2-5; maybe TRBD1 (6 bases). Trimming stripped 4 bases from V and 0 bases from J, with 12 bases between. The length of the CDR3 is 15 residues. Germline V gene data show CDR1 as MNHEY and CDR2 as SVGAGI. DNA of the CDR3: TGTGCCAGCAGTTCCACTTGGGACAACCAAGAGACCCAGTACTTC. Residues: CASSSTWDNQETQYF.

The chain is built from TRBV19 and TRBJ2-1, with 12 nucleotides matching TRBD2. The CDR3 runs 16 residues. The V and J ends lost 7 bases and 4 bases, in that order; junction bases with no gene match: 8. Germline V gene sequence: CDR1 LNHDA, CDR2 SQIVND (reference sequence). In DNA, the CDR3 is TGTGCCAGTACCCTGACAACTAGCGGGAGGTACAATGAGCAGTTCTTC. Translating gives CASTLTTSGRYNEQFF.

The CDR3 nucleotides are TGCGCCAGCAGCTACTTCTCCACCGGGGAGCTGTTTTTT. Its protein is CASSYFSTGELFF. This chain joins TRBV5-1 and TRBJ2-2; D is unclear. Germline V CDR1 and CDR2: SGHRS, YFSETQ. Trimming removed 3 bases at V and 4 bases at J, with 7 bases between. The CDR3 totals 13 residues.

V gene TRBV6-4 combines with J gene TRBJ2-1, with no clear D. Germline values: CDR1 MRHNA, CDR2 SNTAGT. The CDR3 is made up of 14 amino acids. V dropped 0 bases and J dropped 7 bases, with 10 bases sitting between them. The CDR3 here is CASSDSGYENEQFF. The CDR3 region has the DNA TGTGCCAGCAGTGACTCGGGCTACGAGAATGAGCAGTTCTTC.

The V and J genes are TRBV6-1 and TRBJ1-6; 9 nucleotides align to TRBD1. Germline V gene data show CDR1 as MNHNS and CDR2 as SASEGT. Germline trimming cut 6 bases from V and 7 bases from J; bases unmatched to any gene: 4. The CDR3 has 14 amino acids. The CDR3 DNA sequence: TGTGCCAGCAGCGACAGGGGGAACAATTCACCCCTCCACTTT. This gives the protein CASSDRGNNSPLHF.

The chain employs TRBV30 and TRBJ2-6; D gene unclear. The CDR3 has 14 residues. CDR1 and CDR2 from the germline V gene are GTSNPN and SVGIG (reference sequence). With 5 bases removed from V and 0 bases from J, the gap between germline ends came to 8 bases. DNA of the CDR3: TGTGCCTGGGCTACAGTCTCTGGGGCCAACGTCCTGACTTTC. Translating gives CAWATVSGANVLTF.

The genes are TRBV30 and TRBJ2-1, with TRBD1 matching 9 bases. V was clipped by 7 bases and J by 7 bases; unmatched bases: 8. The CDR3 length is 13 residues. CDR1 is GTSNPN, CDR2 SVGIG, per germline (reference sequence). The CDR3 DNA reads TGTGCCTCCGGGACAGGGTCCTGGAATGAGCAGTTCTTC. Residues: CASGTGSWNEQFF.

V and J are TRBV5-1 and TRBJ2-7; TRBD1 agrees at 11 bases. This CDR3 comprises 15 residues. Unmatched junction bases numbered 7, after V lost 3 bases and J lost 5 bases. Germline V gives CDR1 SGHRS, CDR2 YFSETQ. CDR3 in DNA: TGCGCCAGCAGCTCCTCCGGGACAGGGGGTGACGAGCAGTACTTC. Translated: CASSSSGTGGDEQYF.

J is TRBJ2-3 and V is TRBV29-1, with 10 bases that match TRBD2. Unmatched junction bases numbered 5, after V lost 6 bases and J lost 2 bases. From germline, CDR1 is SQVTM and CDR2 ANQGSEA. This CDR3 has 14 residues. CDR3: CSVRAGGLTDTQYF. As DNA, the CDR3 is TGCAGCGTCCGAGCGGGGGGGCTCACAGATACGCAGTATTTT.

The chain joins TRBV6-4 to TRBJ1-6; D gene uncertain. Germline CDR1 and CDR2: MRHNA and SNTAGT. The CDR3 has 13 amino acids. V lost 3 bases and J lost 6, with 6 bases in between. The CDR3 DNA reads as TGTGCCAGCAGTGAGTCGTCTAATTCACCCCTCCACTTT. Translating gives CASSESSNSPLHF.

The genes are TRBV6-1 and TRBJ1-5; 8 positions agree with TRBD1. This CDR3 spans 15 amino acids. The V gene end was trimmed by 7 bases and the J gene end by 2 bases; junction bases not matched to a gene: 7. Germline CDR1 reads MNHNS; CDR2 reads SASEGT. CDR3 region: CASTKDRAGNQPQHF. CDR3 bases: TGTGCCAGCACCAAGGACAGGGCTGGCAATCAGCCCCAGCATTTT.

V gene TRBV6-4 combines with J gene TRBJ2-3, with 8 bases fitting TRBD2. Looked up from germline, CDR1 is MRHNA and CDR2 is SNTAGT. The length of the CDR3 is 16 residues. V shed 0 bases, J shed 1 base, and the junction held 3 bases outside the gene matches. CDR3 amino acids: CASSDSTSGGTDTQYF. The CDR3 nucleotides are TGTGCCAGCAGTGACTCAACTAGCGGAGGCACAGATACGCAGTATTTT.

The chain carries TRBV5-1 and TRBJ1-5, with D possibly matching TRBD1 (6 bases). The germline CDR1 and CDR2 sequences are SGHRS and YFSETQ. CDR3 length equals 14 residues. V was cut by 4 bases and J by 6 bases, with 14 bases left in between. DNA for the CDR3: TGCGCCAGCAGCCTGCAGGGGATTGGTCAGCCCCAGCATTTT. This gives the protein CASSLQGIGQPQHF.

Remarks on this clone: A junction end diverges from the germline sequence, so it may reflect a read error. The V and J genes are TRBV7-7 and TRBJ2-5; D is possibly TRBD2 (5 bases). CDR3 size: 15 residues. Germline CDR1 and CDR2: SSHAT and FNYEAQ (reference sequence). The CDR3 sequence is CASSLALNLQETQYF. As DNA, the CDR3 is TGTGCTAGCAGCTTAGCGTTAAATTTACAAGAGACCCAGTACTTC.

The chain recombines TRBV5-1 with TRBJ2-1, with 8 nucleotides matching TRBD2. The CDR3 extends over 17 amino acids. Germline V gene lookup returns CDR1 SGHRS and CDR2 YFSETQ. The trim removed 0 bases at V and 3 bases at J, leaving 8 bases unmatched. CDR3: CASSLGNSGTNYNEQFF. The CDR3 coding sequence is TGCGCCAGCAGCTTGGGGAATAGCGGGACGAACTACAATGAGCAGTTCTTC.

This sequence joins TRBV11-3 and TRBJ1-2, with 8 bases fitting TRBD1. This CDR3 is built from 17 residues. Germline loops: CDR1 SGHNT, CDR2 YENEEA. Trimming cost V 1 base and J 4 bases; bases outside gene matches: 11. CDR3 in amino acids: CASSLGSIQGAIYGYTF. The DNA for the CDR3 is TGTGCCAGCAGCTTAGGATCCATTCAGGGGGCGATCTATGGCTACACCTTC. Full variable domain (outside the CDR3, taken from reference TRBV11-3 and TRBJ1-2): EAGVVQSPRYKIIEKKQPVAFWCNPISGHNTLYWYLQNLGQGPELLIRYENEEAVDDSQLPKDRFSAERLKGVDSTLKIQPAELGDSAVYLCASSLGSIQGAIYGYTFGSGTRLTVV.

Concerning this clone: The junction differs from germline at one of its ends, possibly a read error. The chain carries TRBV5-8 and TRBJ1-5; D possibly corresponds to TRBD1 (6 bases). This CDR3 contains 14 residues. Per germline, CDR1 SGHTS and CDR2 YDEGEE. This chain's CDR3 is CAGSGRGDVQPQHF. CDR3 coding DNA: TGTGCCGGCAGTGGCAGGGGCGATGTGCAGCCCCAGCATTTT.